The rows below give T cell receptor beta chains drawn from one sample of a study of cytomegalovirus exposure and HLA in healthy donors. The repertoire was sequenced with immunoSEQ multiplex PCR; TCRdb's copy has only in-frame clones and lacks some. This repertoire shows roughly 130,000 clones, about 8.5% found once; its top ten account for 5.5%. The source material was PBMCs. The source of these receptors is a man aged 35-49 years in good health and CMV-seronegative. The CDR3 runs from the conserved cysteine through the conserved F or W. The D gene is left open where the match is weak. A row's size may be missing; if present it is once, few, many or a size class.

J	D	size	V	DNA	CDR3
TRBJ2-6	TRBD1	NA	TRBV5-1	TGCGCCAGCAGCTGGACAGGGGGGTATGGGGCCAACGTCCTGACTTTC	CASSWTGGYGANVLTF
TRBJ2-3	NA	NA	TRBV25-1	TGTGCCAGCAGTGAATATCAAGGCGGGACAGATACGCAGTATTTT	CASSEYQGGTDTQYF
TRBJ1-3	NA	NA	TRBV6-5	TGTGCCTCTCGGACAGACCTTTACTCTGGAAACACCATATATTTT	CASRTDLYSGNTIYF
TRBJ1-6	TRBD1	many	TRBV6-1	TGTGCCAGCAGTGTAGGGACAGGCGATAATTCACCCCTCCACTTT	CASSVGTGDNSPLHF
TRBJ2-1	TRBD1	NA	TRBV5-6	TGTGCCAGCAGCTGGCCGGGACAGGGGGCTTATGAGCAGTTCTTC	CASSWPGQGAYEQFF
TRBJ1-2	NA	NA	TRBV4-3	TGCGCCAGCAGCCAAGAGACAAACCGGGGGGATGGCTACACCTTC	CASSQETNRGDGYTF
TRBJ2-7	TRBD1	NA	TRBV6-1	TGTGCCAGCAGTTCACTGGACAGGGGGGACTACGAGCAGTACTTC	CASSSLDRGDYEQYF
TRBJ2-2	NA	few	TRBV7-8	TGTGCCAGCAGCTTAGACGGACAGTCTTTCACCGGGGAGCTGTTTTTT	CASSLDGQSFTGELFF
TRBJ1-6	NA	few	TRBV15	TGTGCCACCGGGGAGGGGCTCTATAATTCACCCCTCCACTTT	CATGEGLYNSPLHF
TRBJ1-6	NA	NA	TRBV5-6	TGTGCCAGCAGCTTGGCCGTCAATTCACCCCTCCACTTT	CASSLAVNSPLHF
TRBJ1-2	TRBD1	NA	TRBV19	TGTGCCAGCACGACAGGGACCGGCTACACCTTC	CASTTGTGYTF
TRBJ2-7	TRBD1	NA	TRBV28	TGTGCCAGCAGGGGGGACAGGGAGGATCCCTACGAGCAGTACTTC	CASRGDREDPYEQYF
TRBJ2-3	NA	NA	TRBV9	TGTGCCAGCAGCGTAGTTGAGGCAGATACGCAGTATTTT	CASSVVEADTQYF
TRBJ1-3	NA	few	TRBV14	TGTGCCAGCAGCCAAGAAAGGAGCTCTGGAAACACCATATATTTT	CASSQERSSGNTIYF
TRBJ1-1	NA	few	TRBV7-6	TGTGCCAGCAGCGCCGGGTCGAACACTGAAGCTTTCTTT	CASSAGSNTEAFF
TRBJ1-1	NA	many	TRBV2	TGTGCCAGCAGTGAAGGACTTAACACTGAAGCTTTCTTT	CASSEGLNTEAFF
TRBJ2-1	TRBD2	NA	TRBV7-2	TGTGCCAGCAGCGGGGACTACTCAATAAATGAGCAGTTCTTC	CASSGDYSINEQFF